This is a list of T cell receptor beta chains from one sample in a study of blood T cell repertoires in COVID-19. Here immunoSEQ multiplex PCR was the method, and the copy in TCRdb shows in-frame clones only, minus some. The data contain roughly 150,000 clones, 75% to 85% of them singletons. Material for sequencing was peripheral blood. These receptors were taken from a woman between 45 and 65 years old with acute or convalescent COVID-19. Each CDR3 is given with its conserved first and last residue. A D gene is named only where the DNA matches it firmly. Clone size is stated in some rows and not others, as once, few, many or a class when expanded.

v_gene: TRBV15; d_gene: NA; abundance: once; j_gene: TRBJ1-5; CDR3nt: TGTGCCACCGGTATTAGCAGAATCAATCAGCCCCAGCATTTT; CDR3aa: CATGISRINQPQHF
v_gene: TRBV7-3; d_gene: TRBD1; abundance: NA; j_gene: TRBJ2-1; CDR3nt: TGTGCCAGCAGCCCCGGACAGGGAGGCACAGGCCCCCTTTACAATGAGCAGTTCTTC; CDR3aa: CASSPGQGGTGPLYNEQFF
v_gene: TRBV6-5; d_gene: NA; abundance: few; j_gene: TRBJ1-2; CDR3nt: TGTGCCAGCAGCACCGGGGTTAACTATGGCTACACCTTC; CDR3aa: CASSTGVNYGYTF
v_gene: TRBV6-5; d_gene: TRBD1; abundance: NA; j_gene: TRBJ1-3; CDR3nt: TGTGCCAGCAGTTACGGAGGGGGCAGTGGAAACACCATATATTTT; CDR3aa: CASSYGGGSGNTIYF
v_gene: TRBV5-6; d_gene: NA; abundance: NA; j_gene: TRBJ1-1; CDR3nt: TGTGCCAGCAGCTTGGAGCTCACCAACACTGAAGCTTTCTTT; CDR3aa: CASSLELTNTEAFF
v_gene: TRBV5-5; d_gene: TRBD2; abundance: NA; j_gene: TRBJ2-2; CDR3nt: TGTGCCAGCAGCTTCGGGGCGGGGGAGAACACCGGGGAGCTGTTTTTT; CDR3aa: CASSFGAGENTGELFF
v_gene: TRBV11-3; d_gene: NA; abundance: NA; j_gene: TRBJ1-1; CDR3nt: TGTGCCAGCGCGGCCAACCCAGACACTGAAGCTTTCTTT; CDR3aa: CASAANPDTEAFF
v_gene: TRBV19; d_gene: TRBD1; abundance: NA; j_gene: TRBJ1-5; CDR3nt: TGTGCCAGTAGTAACCTCAGGGGGATGAAGACCAATCAGCCCCAGCATTTT; CDR3aa: CASSNLRGMKTNQPQHF
v_gene: TRBV5-1; d_gene: NA; abundance: NA; j_gene: TRBJ2-5; CDR3nt: TGCGCCAGCAGCTTGGAACAGCTTGCGGAGACCCAGTACTTC; CDR3aa: CASSLEQLAETQYF
v_gene: TRBV7-7; d_gene: NA; abundance: few; j_gene: TRBJ2-5; CDR3nt: TGTGCCAGCAGCTTAGTATTACAAGAGACCCAGTACTTC; CDR3aa: CASSLVLQETQYF
v_gene: TRBV28; d_gene: TRBD1; abundance: NA; j_gene: TRBJ1-2; CDR3nt: TGTGCCAGCCGGGACAGTCTTTCCTATGGCTACACCTTC; CDR3aa: CASRDSLSYGYTF
v_gene: TRBV9; d_gene: TRBD1; abundance: once; j_gene: TRBJ2-1; CDR3nt: TGTGCCAGCAGCGTAGCTGGGGGACAGGGGCACAATGAGCAGTTCTTC; CDR3aa: CASSVAGGQGHNEQFF
v_gene: TRBV6-2/TRBV6-3; d_gene: TRBD2; abundance: NA; j_gene: TRBJ2-1; CDR3nt: TGTGCCAGCAGTTACCGACTAGCGGGGGTTGAGCAGTTCTTC; CDR3aa: CASSYRLAGVEQFF
v_gene: TRBV19; d_gene: NA; abundance: NA; j_gene: TRBJ1-4; CDR3nt: TGTGCCAGTAGTTATGGACTCGCGAATGAAAAACTGTTTTTT; CDR3aa: CASSYGLANEKLFF
v_gene: TRBV28; d_gene: NA; abundance: NA; j_gene: TRBJ2-6; CDR3nt: TGTGCCAGCACCGTTAGGCGGGGCCGAGAGCGTACTGGGGCCAACGTCCTGACTTTC; CDR3aa: CASTVRRGRERTGANVLTF
v_gene: TRBV19; d_gene: NA; abundance: few; j_gene: TRBJ1-4; CDR3nt: TGTGCCAGTACCTTCGGTAGGGGTGAAAAACTGTTTTTT; CDR3aa: CASTFGRGEKLFF
v_gene: TRBV7-9; d_gene: TRBD2; abundance: NA; j_gene: TRBJ2-1; CDR3nt: TGTGCCAGCAGCTTTCGGGACTACGGAGGTGATGAGCAGTTCTTC; CDR3aa: CASSFRDYGGDEQFF
v_gene: TRBV28; d_gene: NA; abundance: NA; j_gene: TRBJ1-2; CDR3nt: TGTGCCAGCGCCCCGGGAGGCACATATGGCTACACCTTC; CDR3aa: CASAPGGTYGYTF
v_gene: TRBV6-4; d_gene: NA; abundance: NA; j_gene: TRBJ2-2; CDR3nt: TGTGCCAGCAGTGACGGACAATCCGGGGAGCTGTTTTTT; CDR3aa: CASSDGQSGELFF
v_gene: TRBV29-1; d_gene: TRBD1; abundance: NA; j_gene: TRBJ1-4; CDR3nt: TGCAGCGTAAAGGGCGCCTCGGGACAGGGGCAAGGAACTAATGAAAAACTGTTTTTT; CDR3aa: CSVKGASGQGQGTNEKLFF
v_gene: TRBV28; d_gene: TRBD1; abundance: NA; j_gene: TRBJ1-2; CDR3nt: TGTGCCAGCAGTTCTGACAGGGTAGGGCCTCGGGGCTACACCTTC; CDR3aa: CASSSDRVGPRGYTF
v_gene: TRBV12-3/TRBV12-4; d_gene: NA; abundance: once; j_gene: TRBJ1-1; CDR3nt: TGTGCCAGCAGTTGGGGCAGTCTGGCTTTCTTT; CDR3aa: CASSWGSLAFF
v_gene: TRBV11-2; d_gene: TRBD1; abundance: NA; j_gene: TRBJ1-5; CDR3nt: TGTGCCAGCAGCTTAGATCCGGGGACAGATCAGCCCCAGCATTTT; CDR3aa: CASSLDPGTDQPQHF
v_gene: TRBV18; d_gene: NA; abundance: NA; j_gene: TRBJ2-1; CDR3nt: TGTGCCAGCTCACCACAGGGGGACTCCTACAATGAGCAGTTCTTC; CDR3aa: CASSPQGDSYNEQFF
v_gene: TRBV28; d_gene: NA; abundance: NA; j_gene: TRBJ1-5; CDR3nt: TGTGCCAGCAATCCGACAGGACCAAACAATCAGCCCCAGCATTTT; CDR3aa: CASNPTGPNNQPQHF
v_gene: TRBV7-9; d_gene: TRBD1; abundance: NA; j_gene: TRBJ1-5; CDR3nt: TGTGCCAGCAGCCCCAAGGGACAGGATCAGCCCCAGCATTTT; CDR3aa: CASSPKGQDQPQHF
v_gene: TRBV7-9; d_gene: TRBD1; abundance: NA; j_gene: TRBJ1-4; CDR3nt: TGTGCCAGCAGCTCCCGCACCAGGGGGCAGGGTGAAAAACTGTTTTTT; CDR3aa: CASSSRTRGQGEKLFF
v_gene: TRBV3-1/TRBV3-2; d_gene: NA; abundance: NA; j_gene: TRBJ2-5; CDR3nt: TGTGCCAGCAGCCCCAACAGACGACTTAGGGAGGAGACCCAGTACTTC; CDR3aa: CASSPNRRLREETQYF
v_gene: TRBV5-1; d_gene: TRBD2; abundance: NA; j_gene: TRBJ2-1; CDR3nt: TGCGCCAGCAGCCTCCTGGGATTGAGAGCGGGGGCCTACAATGAGCAGTTCTTC; CDR3aa: CASSLLGLRAGAYNEQFF
v_gene: TRBV5-4; d_gene: NA; abundance: NA; j_gene: TRBJ2-3; CDR3nt: TGTGCCAGCAGCTTGGGCGGTTATACAGATACGCAGTATTTT; CDR3aa: CASSLGGYTDTQYF